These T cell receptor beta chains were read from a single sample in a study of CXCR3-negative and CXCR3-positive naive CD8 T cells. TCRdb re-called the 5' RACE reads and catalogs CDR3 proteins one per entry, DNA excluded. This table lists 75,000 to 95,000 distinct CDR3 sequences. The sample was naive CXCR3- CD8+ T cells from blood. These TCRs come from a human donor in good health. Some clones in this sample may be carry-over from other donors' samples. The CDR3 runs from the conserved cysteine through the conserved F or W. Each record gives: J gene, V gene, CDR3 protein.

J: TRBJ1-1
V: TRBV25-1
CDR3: CASSAGGTEAFF

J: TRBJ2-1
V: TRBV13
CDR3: CASSSRDLREQFF

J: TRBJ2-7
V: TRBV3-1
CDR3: CASSQDWGPGDEQYF

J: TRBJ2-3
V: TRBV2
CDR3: CASPLGGRDTQYF

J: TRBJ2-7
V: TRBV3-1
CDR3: CASSQDEGGEVGRPYEQYF

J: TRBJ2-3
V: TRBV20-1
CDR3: CSATPGRLAGAEDTQYF

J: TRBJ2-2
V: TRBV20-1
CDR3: CSASHGARDAGELFF

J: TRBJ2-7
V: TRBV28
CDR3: CASSPLLGQGAGEQYF

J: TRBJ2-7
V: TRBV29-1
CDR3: CSVRLADGYEQYF

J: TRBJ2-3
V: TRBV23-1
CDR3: CASSQPPYNTQYF

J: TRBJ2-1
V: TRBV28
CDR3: CASSPRLADPYNEQFF